This TCR beta chain was recovered during a study of CXCR3-negative and CXCR3-positive naive CD8 T cells. Study-level background: The libraries yielded 110 million to 150 million TRB reads, about 1.5 +/- 0.3 million each. Findings of the study overall: Diversity was high in both naive subsets and much lower in memory cells.

Remarks on this clonotype: Its antigen is still unknown.

Carrying UMI labels, the TRB cDNA libraries were prepared through 5' RACE. TCRdb re-called the 5' RACE reads and shows each CDR3 protein once, DNA omitted. The sample holds tens of thousands of distinct CDR3 sequences. Germline CDR1 is MDHEN and CDR2 is SYDVKM. The CDR3 length is 14 residues. The sequencing sample was made of memory CD8+ T cells from blood. V is TRBV28 and J is TRBJ2-7; TCRdb reports TRBD2, a call that lacks DNA to check it against. This clonotype was obtained from a human donor in good health. Some clones in this sample may be carry-over from other donors' samples. The CDR3 sequence: CASSVGRDTYEQYF.